The next 5 T cell receptor beta chains were all read from a single sample in a study of cytomegalovirus exposure and HLA in healthy donors. It was with 60 Vbeta and 13 Jbeta primers that the PCR ran. Assay: immunoSEQ multiplex PCR; the TCRdb copy retains only in-frame clones and omits some. The sample has more than 100,000 clones; nearly 65% are singletons. The sequenced sample consisted of PBMCs. These receptors were obtained from a man aged 40-50 years in good health and CMV-seropositive.

The chain carries TRBV11-2 and TRBJ2-2, with TRBD2 identical over 12 bases. Germline-derived CDR1 and CDR2 are SGHAT and FQNNGV. V shed 5 bases and J 7 bases; nucleotides not matched to a gene: 8. The CDR3 has 16 residues. CDR3 amino acids: CASSSLAGGQGGELFF. The CDR3 DNA is TGTGCCAGCAGCAGCCTAGCGGGGGGGCAGGGCGGGGAGCTGTTTTTT.

The chain joins TRBV11-2 to TRBJ2-1; 7 nucleotides align to TRBD2. Trimming took 5 bases from V and 4 from J; bases not matched to a gene: 2. The CDR3 covers 13 residues. The germline V gene encodes CDR1 SGHAT and CDR2 FQNNGV. CDR3 coding DNA: TGTGCCAGCAGCGCGGGACTATACAATGAGCAGTTCTTC. Translation gives CASSAGLYNEQFF.

The rearrangement joins TRBV6-1 to TRBJ2-7; 10 bases agree with TRBD1. Trimming took 5 bases from V and 3 from J; bases not matched to a gene: 7. This CDR3 comprises 15 residues. Germline loops: CDR1 MNHNS, CDR2 SASEGT. CDR3 sequence reads: CASSNPGQGYYEQYF. The CDR3 coding sequence is TGTGCCAGCAGTAACCCGGGACAGGGGTACTACGAGCAGTACTTC.

This chain connects TRBV6-9 to TRBJ2-7; 9 bases fit TRBD1. This CDR3 region has 14 residues. The V and J ends lost 6 bases and 5 bases, in that order; junction bases with no gene match: 8. Germline CDR1 reads MNHGY; CDR2 reads SVAAGI. The CDR3 region is CASSITGGIDEQYF. The CDR3 DNA is TGTGCCAGCAGCATAACAGGGGGCATTGACGAGCAGTACTTC.

The chain joins TRBV28 to TRBJ1-2; D may be TRBD1 (5 bases). V was trimmed by 2 bases and J by 6 bases, leaving 13 bases between them. Germline CDR1 MDHEN, CDR2 SYDVKM. The CDR3 contains 14 residues. The CDR3 is CASSLTAGRHGYTF. In DNA form, the CDR3 reads TGTGCCAGCAGTTTAACCGCAGGGAGGCATGGCTACACCTTC.